This T cell receptor beta chain was observed in a study of human T cells and chemical hapten exposure. Study outcomes and limitations: Expanded TCR sets contained significantly more large CDR3 similarity clusters than controls.

Time point of the sample: pre-sensitization, week 0. Stated treatment: therapeutic diphenylcyclopropenone sensitization with weekly scalp DPC. Blood sampling preceded each patch test application. Trimming cost V 3 bases and J 2 bases; bases outside gene matches: 4. The length of the CDR3 is 15 residues. In germline, CDR1 is DFQATT, CDR2 SNEGSKA (reference sequence). TCRdb passed the RACE reads through MiXCR, listing each CDR3 protein once. Seen here are around 350,000 distinct CDR3 sequences, about 5% observed once, and the top ten hold about 8.2%. This clonotype was recorded at least ten times. The antigen remains undetermined.

This sequence was found in a woman between 18 and 29 years old with alopecia areata. Some clones in this sample may be carry-over from other donors' samples. The source was whole blood, collected in connection with sensitization to the hapten diphenylcyclopropenone (DPC). The rearrangement links TRBV20-1 to TRBJ1-6, with 7 bases aligning to TRBD1. CDR3 in DNA: TGCAGTGCTAGGGTGACAGGGACCTATAATTCACCCCTCCACTTT. Amino acids: CSARVTGTYNSPLHF.